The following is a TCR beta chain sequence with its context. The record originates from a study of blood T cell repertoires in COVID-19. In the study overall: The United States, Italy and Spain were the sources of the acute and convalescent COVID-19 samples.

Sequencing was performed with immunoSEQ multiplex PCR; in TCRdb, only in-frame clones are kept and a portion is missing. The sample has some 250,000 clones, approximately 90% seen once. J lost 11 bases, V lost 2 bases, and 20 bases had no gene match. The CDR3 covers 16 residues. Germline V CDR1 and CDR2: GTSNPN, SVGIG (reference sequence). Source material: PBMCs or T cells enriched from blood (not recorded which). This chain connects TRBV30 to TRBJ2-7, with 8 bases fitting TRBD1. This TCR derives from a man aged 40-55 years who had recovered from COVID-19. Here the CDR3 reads CAWSPLGQGAVIVEYF. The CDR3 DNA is TGTGCCTGGAGTCCCCTGGGGCAGGGGGCAGTCATAGTGGAGTACTTC.